This T cell receptor (beta chain) was identified in a study of neoadjuvant nivolumab and ipilimumab in lung cancer. Points on this clone: Its target is not known.

Study-wide results and limits: TCR sequencing covered a small number of samples. Pretherapy blood TCR richness correlated positively with resected tumor richness. Resected tumors had greater TCR richness and clonality than uninvolved lung.

The data were produced by immunoSEQ multiplex PCR, yet TCRdb's version contains in-frame clones alone and is incomplete. This sample has fewer than 35,000 clones; more than 85% occur once, and the top ten carry 2.1%. The CDR3 runs 17 residues. V lost 4 bases to trimming and J lost 2 bases, with 20 bases between them. The V gene's germline CDR1 is SGHTA and CDR2 FQGTGA. The specimen was peripheral blood, collected after neoadjuvant nivolumab, alone or with ipilimumab, at or shortly before surgery. The receptor comes from an adult with non-small cell lung cancer. This rearrangement joins TRBV7-3 to TRBJ1-1; D unresolved. DNA for the CDR3: TGTGCCAGCAGCTCCGCCGGGCCCCCTCTGCTTAACACTGAAGCTTTCTTT. Translating it yields CASSSAGPPLLNTEAFF.